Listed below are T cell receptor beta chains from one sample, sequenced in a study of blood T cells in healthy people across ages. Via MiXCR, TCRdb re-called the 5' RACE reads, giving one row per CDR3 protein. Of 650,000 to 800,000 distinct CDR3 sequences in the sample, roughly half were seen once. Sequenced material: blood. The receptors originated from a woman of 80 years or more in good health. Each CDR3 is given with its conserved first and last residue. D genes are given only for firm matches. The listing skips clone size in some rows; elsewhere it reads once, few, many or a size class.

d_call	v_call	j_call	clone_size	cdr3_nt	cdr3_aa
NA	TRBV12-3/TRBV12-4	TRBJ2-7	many	TGTGCCAGCACCTTAACCCGGACAGCCAGAAAGCACTACGAGCAGTACTTC	CASTLTRTARKHYEQYF
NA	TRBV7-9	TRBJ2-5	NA	TGTGCCAGCAGCCTCTTCGGGGTAATGGAAGAGACCCAGTACTTC	CASSLFGVMEETQYF
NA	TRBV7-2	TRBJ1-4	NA	TGTGCCAGCAGCTTAGGGCCCACTACGCTGGGTGCAACTAATGAAAAACTGTTTTTT	CASSLGPTTLGATNEKLFF
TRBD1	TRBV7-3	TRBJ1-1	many	TGTGCCAGCAGCTTATTTGGGACAGAGGACACTGAAGCTTTCTTT	CASSLFGTEDTEAFF
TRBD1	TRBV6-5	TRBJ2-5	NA	TGTGCCAGCAGTTTCCTAGGGGGCCAAGAGGCCCAGTACTTC	CASSFLGGQEAQYF
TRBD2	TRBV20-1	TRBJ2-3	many	TGCAGTGCTCCTCTTAGCGGGGCAGATACGCAGTATTTT	CSAPLSGADTQYF
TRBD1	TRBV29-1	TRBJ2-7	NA	TGCAGCGTTGGGGGGACAGGGTACTACGAGCAGTACTTC	CSVGGTGYYEQYF
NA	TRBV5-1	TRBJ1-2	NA	TGCGCCAGCAGCCCTGAGGGTGAGGTCTATGGCTACACCTTC	CASSPEGEVYGYTF
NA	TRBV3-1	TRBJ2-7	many	TGTGCCAGCAGCCAGGGGCCGGCTACCTTCTACGAGCAGTACTTC	CASSQGPATFYEQYF
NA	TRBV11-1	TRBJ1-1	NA	TGTGCCAGCAGCGTAGAGGGTCTGGGGACTGAAGCTTTCTTT	CASSVEGLGTEAFF
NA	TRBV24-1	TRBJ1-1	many	TGTGCCACCAGTGCCAGGGGAGGAAACACTGAAGCTTTCTTT	CATSARGGNTEAFF
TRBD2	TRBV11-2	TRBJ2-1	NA	TGTGCCAGCAGCTTAACTAGCGGGGCCTCCTACAATGAGCAGTTCTTC	CASSLTSGASYNEQFF
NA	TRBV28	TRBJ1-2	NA	TGTGCCAGTCACTCTACACAGAGTAACTATGGCTACACCTTC	CASHSTQSNYGYTF
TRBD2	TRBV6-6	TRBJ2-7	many	TGTGCCAGCAGCCAGACTCGCGGGGGATCCTACGAGCAGTACTTC	CASSQTRGGSYEQYF
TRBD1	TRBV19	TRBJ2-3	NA	TGTGCCAGTAGTGATACAGGGGCCCCTTATAGCAATCAGCCCCAGTATTTT	CASSDTGAPYSNQPQYF
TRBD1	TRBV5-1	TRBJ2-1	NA	TGCGCCAGCACCCTATCGACAGGGGTCAATGAGCGGTTCTTC	CASTLSTGVNERFF
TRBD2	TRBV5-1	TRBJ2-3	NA	TGCGCCAGCAGCTTGAGTCGAGCGGGAGCAGATACGCAGTATTTT	CASSLSRAGADTQYF
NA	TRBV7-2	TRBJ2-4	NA	TGTGCCAGCAGCAAAGGACAGGGGACTAGCCCTTGGTACTTC	CASSKGQGTSPWYF
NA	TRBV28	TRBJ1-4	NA	TGTGCCAGCAAGGGGACACGAAGAAAACTGTTTTTT	CASKGTRRKLFF
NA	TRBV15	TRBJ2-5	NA	TGTGCCACCAGCAGAGATCTCGGACAGCAAGAGACCCAGTACTTC	CATSRDLGQQETQYF
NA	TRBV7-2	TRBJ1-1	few	TGTGCCAGCAGCTTAGGGCGGCAGCTGAACACTGAAGCTTTCTTT	CASSLGRQLNTEAFF
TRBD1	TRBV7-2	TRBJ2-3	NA	TGTGCCAGCACCCCGGGACAGCGCGGAGATACGCAGTATTTT	CASTPGQRGDTQYF
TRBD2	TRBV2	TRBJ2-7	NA	TGTGCCAGCAGTCCGCTAGCGGGAGGGCCGGGCGAGCAGTACTTC	CASSPLAGGPGEQYF